These 14 T cell receptor beta chains share one sample of origin, sequenced in a study of T cells in Graves' hyperthyroidism and ophthalmopathy. The TCR beta CDR3 regions underwent amplification using RNA transcripts as the source. Carried out on the TCR CDR3, a first-round RT-PCR used the HTBI primer set. A single record per CDR3 protein comes from TCRdb applying MiXCR to the multiplex PCR reads. The sample includes roughly 580,000 distinct CDR3 sequences, over 11% seen only once; the top ten take 5.8%. Sequencing input: blood. The receptors derive from a woman under 40 with Graves' hyperthyroidism that later progressed to Graves' ophthalmopathy.

This clonotype was recorded a few times. This rearrangement joins TRBV5-5 to TRBJ1-1; D perhaps matches TRBD1 (5 bases). Germline V gene lookup returns CDR1 SGHKS and CDR2 YYEKEE (reference sequence). V was trimmed by 2 bases and J by 1 base, leaving 15 bases between them. This CDR3 contains 16 residues. CDR3 protein: CASSLSQGRKNTEAFF. For the CDR3, the DNA is TGTGCCAGCAGCTTATCGCAGGGACGTAAGAACACTGAAGCTTTCTTT.

This clonotype was recorded many times. V usage is TRBV20-1 and J usage is TRBJ1-1, with D tentatively TRBD1 (6 bases). V lost 1 base, J lost 1 base, and 13 bases lay in between. This CDR3 region has 15 residues. CDR1 is DFQATT, CDR2 SNEGSKA, per germline (reference sequence). The CDR3 nucleotides read TGCAGTGCTAGAGTGGGGGCTTTTACGAACACTGAAGCTTTCTTT. Translation: CSARVGAFTNTEAFF.

The chain carries TRBV27 and TRBJ2-5; D possibly corresponds to TRBD2 (6 bases). The V gene's germline CDR1 is MNHEY and CDR2 SMNVEV (reference sequence). CDR3 length: 15 amino acids. V lost 7 bases and J 2 bases, leaving 17 bases between the germline ends. The CDR3 sequence is CASKRAGGDQETQYF. In DNA form, the CDR3 reads TGTGCCAGCAAGCGGGCGGGTGGGGATCAAGAGACCCAGTACTTC.

For this clonotype: One base away lies a much larger clone, so this may be a sequencing read error. The chain is built from TRBV20-1 and TRBJ1-6; D remains unclear. Germline values: CDR1 DFQATT, CDR2 SNEGSKA (reference sequence). V lost 2 bases to trimming and J lost 8 bases, with 7 bases between them. The CDR3 is 12 amino acids. The CDR3 DNA sequence: TGCAGTGCTAGAATCCCGGATTCACCCCTCCACTTT. It yields the protein CSARIPDSPLHF.

V and J are TRBV15 and TRBJ2-1, with D perhaps matching TRBD2 (7 bases). The CDR3 runs to 14 residues. From germline, CDR1 is LNHNV and CDR2 YYDKDF (reference sequence). V was pared by 3 bases and J by 10 bases, with 16 bases between. Here the CDR3 reads CATSSESRGREQFF. For the CDR3, the DNA is TGTGCCACCAGCAGTGAATCGCGGGGGCGAGAGCAGTTCTTC. Variable domain in full (rest from reference TRBV15 and TRBJ2-1): DAMVIQNPRYQVTQFGKPVTLSCSQTLNHNVMYWYQQKSSQAPKLLFHYYDKDFNNEADTPDNFQSRRPNTSFCFLDIRSPGLGDTAMYLCATSSESRGREQFFGPGTRLTVL.

This clonotype was seen repeatedly, ten times or more. The rearrangement links TRBV5-5 to TRBJ1-1, with a tentative D call TRBD1 (5 bases). Germline V CDR1 and CDR2: SGHKS, YYEKEE (reference sequence). The CDR3 spans 13 residues. Trimming left V 3 bases short and J 6 bases short, with 12 bases between. DNA of the CDR3: TGTGCCAGCAGCTCGTTAGGGGCACCTGAAGCTTTCTTT. It is translated as CASSSLGAPEAFF.

The V gene is TRBV20-1, the J gene TRBJ2-2; 9 bases are a match to TRBD2. V was pared by 0 bases and J by 3 bases, with 5 bases of the junction left unmatched. The CDR3 contains 16 residues. CDR1 is DFQATT and CDR2 is SNEGSKA in the germline V gene (reference sequence). This CDR3 is CSARDPAGGHTGELFF. CDR3 nucleotide sequence: TGCAGTGCTAGAGATCCAGCGGGAGGACACACCGGGGAGCTGTTTTTT.

This clonotype was picked up many times. The chain is built from TRBV28 and TRBJ2-7, with 7 bases aligning to TRBD1. The CDR3 is 13 amino acids. With 8 bases clipped from V and 4 bases from J, the junction kept 8 bases outside the gene matches. Germline V lookup: CDR1 MDHEN, CDR2 SYDVKM. In DNA, the CDR3 is TGTGCCAGCGGCGGACAGGTCGTTTACGAGCAGTACTTC. Protein sequence: CASGGQVVYEQYF.

The chain uses TRBV12-3 or TRBV12-4 and TRBJ2-1; D not resolved. V was cut by 3 bases and J by 7 bases, with 13 bases left in between. The CDR3 has 14 amino acids. The CDR3 DNA sequence: TGTGCCAGCAGTTTTAGCAATATAGCTAATGAGCAGTTCTTC. Translated: CASSFSNIANEQFF.

In this sample, this clonotype turned up many times. This chain uses TRBV2 with TRBJ1-1; unclear D gene. V lost 7 bases and J 1 base, leaving 16 bases between the germline ends. The CDR3 loop spans 15 amino acids. Germline V gives CDR1 SNHLY, CDR2 FYNNEI. The CDR3 is CASNRALPTNTEAFF. The CDR3 bases are TGTGCCAGCAATAGGGCTCTGCCGACGAACACTGAAGCTTTCTTT.

The table lists this clonotype with many counts. The chain carries TRBV19 and TRBJ2-6; D not certain. The CDR3 has 17 residues. Germline lookup yields CDR1 LNHDA and CDR2 SQIVND (reference sequence). V shed 5 bases and J shed 0 bases, with 14 bases lying between them. CDR3 sequence reads: CASSQQAFSSGANVLTF. The CDR3 DNA reads as TGTGCCAGTAGTCAGCAGGCGTTTAGCTCTGGGGCCAACGTCCTGACTTTC. Looking up the rest from reference TRBV19 and TRBJ2-6 gives the full variable domain: DGGITQSPKYLFRKEGQNVTLSCEQNLNHDAMYWYRQDPGQGLRLIYYSQIVNDFQKGDIAEGYSVSREKKESFPLTVTSAQKNPTAFYLCASSQQAFSSGANVLTFGAGSRLTVL.

The chain has TRBV7-2 and TRBJ1-5; 8 nucleotides match TRBD1. V lost 1 base, J lost 8 bases, and 10 bases stayed unmatched. Germline V CDR1 and CDR2: SGHTA, FQGNSA. The length of the CDR3 is 16 residues. Here the CDR3 DNA reads TGTGCCAGCAGCTTAGTCCCGACAGGGGAGGGAAAGCCCCAGCATTTT. Its protein product is CASSLVPTGEGKPQHF.

This clonotype occurred a few times. The J gene is TRBJ2-5, the V gene TRBV20-1, with 8 bases aligning to TRBD1. Losses at the gene ends were 7 bases for V and 5 bases for J; bases not matched to a gene: 9. CDR1 is DFQATT and CDR2 is SNEGSKA in the germline V gene (reference sequence). The CDR3 is made up of 13 amino acids. The CDR3 DNA is TGCAGTGGGACAGGGTCTTACTGGGAGACCCAGTACTTC. Its translation is CSGTGSYWETQYF.

The chain links TRBV9 to TRBJ1-1, with unresolved D. The V gene's germline CDR1 is SGDLS and CDR2 YYNGEE. The CDR3 consists of 14 residues. Trimming removed 0 bases at V and 1 base at J, with 7 bases between. In DNA form, the CDR3 reads TGTGCCAGCAGCGTAGCTACAACGAACACTGAAGCTTTCTTT. Encoded protein: CASSVATTNTEAFF.